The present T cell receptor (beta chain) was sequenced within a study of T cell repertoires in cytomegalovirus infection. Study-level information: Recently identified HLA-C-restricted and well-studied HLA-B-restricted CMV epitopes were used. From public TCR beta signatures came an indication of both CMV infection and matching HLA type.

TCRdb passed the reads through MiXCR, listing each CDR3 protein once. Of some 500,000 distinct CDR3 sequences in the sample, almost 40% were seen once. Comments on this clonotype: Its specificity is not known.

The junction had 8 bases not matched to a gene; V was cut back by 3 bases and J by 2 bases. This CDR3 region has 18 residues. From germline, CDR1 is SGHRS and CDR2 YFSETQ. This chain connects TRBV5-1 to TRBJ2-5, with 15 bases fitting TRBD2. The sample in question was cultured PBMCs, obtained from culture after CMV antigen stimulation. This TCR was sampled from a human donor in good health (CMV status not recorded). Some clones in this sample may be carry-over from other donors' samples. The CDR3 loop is CASSSGGLAGGTQETQYF. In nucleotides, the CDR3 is TGCGCCAGCAGCTCCGGAGGACTAGCGGGAGGGACACAAGAGACCCAGTACTTC.